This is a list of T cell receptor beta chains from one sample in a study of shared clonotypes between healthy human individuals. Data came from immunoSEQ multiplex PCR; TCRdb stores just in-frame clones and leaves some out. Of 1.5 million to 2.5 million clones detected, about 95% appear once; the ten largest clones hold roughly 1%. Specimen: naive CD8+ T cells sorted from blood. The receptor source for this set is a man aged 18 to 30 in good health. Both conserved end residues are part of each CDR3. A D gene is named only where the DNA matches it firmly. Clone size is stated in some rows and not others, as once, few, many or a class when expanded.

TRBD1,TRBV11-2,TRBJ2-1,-,CASSLRGQGVRDNEQFF,TGTGCCAGCAGCTTGAGGGGACAGGGGGTGAGGGACAATGAGCAGTTCTTC
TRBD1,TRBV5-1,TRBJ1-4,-,CASSLTRPGQGLTNEKLFF,TGCGCCAGCAGCTTGACACGCCCGGGACAGGGTCTAACTAATGAAAAACTGTTTTTT
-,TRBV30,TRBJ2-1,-,CAWASGYDNEQFF,TGTGCCTGGGCATCGGGATACGACAATGAGCAGTTCTTC
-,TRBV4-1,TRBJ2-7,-,CASSRSPVQTYEQYF,TGCGCCAGCAGCCGATCCCCGGTACAGACCTACGAGCAGTACTTC
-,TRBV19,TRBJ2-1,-,CATSPLKSSYNEQFF,TGTGCCACCAGCCCCCTTAAAAGCTCCTACAATGAGCAGTTCTTC
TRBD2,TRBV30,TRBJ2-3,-,CAWSTRGGGVTQYF,TGTGCCTGGAGTACCCGTGGCGGGGGGGTTACGCAGTATTTT
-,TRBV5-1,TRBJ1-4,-,CASSLVGDTNEKLFF,TGCGCCAGCAGCTTGGTGGGTGACACTAATGAAAAACTGTTTTTT
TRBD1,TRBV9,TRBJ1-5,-,CASSRRDRNQPQHF,TGTGCCAGCAGCCGCCGGGACAGGAATCAGCCCCAGCATTTT
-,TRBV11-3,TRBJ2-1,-,CASSPTLSSYNEQFF,TGTGCCAGCAGCCCCACGCTTAGCTCCTACAATGAGCAGTTCTTC
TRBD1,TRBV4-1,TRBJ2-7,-,CASSQAGGAYEQYF,TGCGCCAGCAGCCAAGCAGGGGGAGCATACGAGCAGTACTTC
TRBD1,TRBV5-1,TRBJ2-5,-,CASSPGTVQNQETQYF,TGCGCCAGCAGCCCTGGGACAGTCCAAAACCAAGAGACCCAGTACTTC
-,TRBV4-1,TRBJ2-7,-,CASSQEGIGGYEQYF,TGCGCCAGCAGCCAAGAGGGCATAGGAGGCTACGAGCAGTACTTC
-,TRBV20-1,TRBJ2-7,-,CSHRVDYEQYF,TGCAGTCACCGGGTCGACTACGAGCAGTACTTC
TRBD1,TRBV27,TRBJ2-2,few,CASTVTGAHGELFF,TGTGCCAGCACCGTGACAGGGGCCCACGGGGAGCTGTTTTTT
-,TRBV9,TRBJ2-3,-,CASSGGLAASTDTQYF,TGTGCCAGCAGCGGAGGACTGGCGGCTAGCACAGATACGCAGTATTTT
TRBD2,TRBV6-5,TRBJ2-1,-,CASSYSAGLVTDEQFF,TGTGCCAGCAGTTACTCGGCCGGACTAGTGACGGATGAGCAGTTCTTC
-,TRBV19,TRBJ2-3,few,CASSADRGTDTQYF,TGTGCCAGTAGTGCAGACCGGGGCACAGATACGCAGTATTTT
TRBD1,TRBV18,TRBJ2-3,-,CASSPPGTGGAITDTQYF,TGTGCCAGCTCACCACCGGGGACAGGGGGCGCAATCACAGATACGCAGTATTTT
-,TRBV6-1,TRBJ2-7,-,CASSEFWDEQYF,TGTGCCAGCAGTGAATTCTGGGACGAGCAGTACTTC
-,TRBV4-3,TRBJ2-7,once,CASSQEASSSYEQYF,TGCGCCAGCAGCCAAGAGGCTAGCAGCTCCTACGAGCAGTACTTC
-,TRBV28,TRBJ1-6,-,CASSLMTGSPLHF,TGTGCCAGCAGTTTAATGACTGGATCACCCCTCCACTTT
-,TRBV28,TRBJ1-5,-,CASSPTGQPNQPQHF,TGTGCCAGCAGTCCCACGGGGCAGCCGAATCAGCCCCAGCATTTT
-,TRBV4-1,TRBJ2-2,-,CASSQVETARGELFF,TGCGCCAGCAGCCAAGTTGAAACTGCGAGGGGGGAGCTGTTTTTT
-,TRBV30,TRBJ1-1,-,CALGDTEAFF,TGTGCCTTAGGGGACACTGAAGCTTTCTTT
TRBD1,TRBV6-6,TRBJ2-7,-,CASSGTVYEQYF,TGTGCCAGCAGTGGGACAGTCTACGAGCAGTACTTC
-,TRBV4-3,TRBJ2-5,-,CASSQEPGPLQETQYF,TGCGCCAGCAGCCAAGAACCGGGACCCTTACAAGAGACCCAGTACTTC
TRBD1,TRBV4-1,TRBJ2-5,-,CASSLNPGQGGQETQYF,TGCGCCAGCAGCCTTAACCCGGGACAGGGCGGCCAAGAGACCCAGTACTTC
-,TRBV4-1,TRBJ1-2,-,CASSLGVDGYTF,TGCGCCAGCAGCCTGGGGGTTGATGGCTACACCTTC
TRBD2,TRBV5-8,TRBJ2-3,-,CASSLTSASDTQYF,TGTGCCAGCAGCTTGACTAGCGCCTCAGATACGCAGTATTTT
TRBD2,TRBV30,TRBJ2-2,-,CAWSVGTSGAAGELFF,TGTGCCTGGAGTGTAGGGACTAGCGGCGCCGCCGGGGAGCTGTTTTTT
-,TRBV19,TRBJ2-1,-,CARRGSVVYNEQFF,TGTGCCCGACGGGGGTCGGTGGTTTACAATGAGCAGTTCTTC
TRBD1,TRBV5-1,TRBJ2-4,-,CASSLWTGGDSIQYF,TGCGCCAGCAGCCTATGGACAGGGGGCGACAGCATTCAGTACTTC
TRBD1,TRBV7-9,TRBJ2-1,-,CASSSGTGDEQFF,TGTGCCAGCAGCTCTGGGACAGGGGACGAGCAGTTCTTC
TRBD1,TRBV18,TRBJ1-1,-,CASSEQGANHIAFF,TGTGCCAGCTCAGAACAGGGGGCCAACCACATAGCTTTCTTT
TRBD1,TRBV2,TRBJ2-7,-,CATRTGLGEQYF,TGTGCCACCCGGACAGGGTTGGGCGAGCAGTACTTC
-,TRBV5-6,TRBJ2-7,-,CASSFGDLGEQYF,TGTGCCAGCAGCTTCGGGGACCTTGGCGAGCAGTACTTC
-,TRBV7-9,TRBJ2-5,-,CATHKLSQETQYF,TGTGCCACCCATAAGCTGTCCCAAGAGACCCAGTACTTC
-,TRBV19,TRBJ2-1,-,CASSMGGGNEQFF,TGTGCCAGTAGTATGGGGGGCGGCAATGAGCAGTTCTTC
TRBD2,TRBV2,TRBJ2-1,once,CASSPETLAGFYNEQFF,TGTGCCAGCAGTCCGGAGACACTAGCGGGATTCTACAATGAGCAGTTCTTC
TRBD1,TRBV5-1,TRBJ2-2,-,CASSFTGTGGTGELFF,TGCGCCAGCAGCTTCACCGGGACAGGGGGCACCGGGGAGCTGTTTTTT
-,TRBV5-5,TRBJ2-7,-,CASSLDSPYYEQYF,TGTGCCAGCAGCTTGGACAGTCCCTACTACGAGCAGTACTTC
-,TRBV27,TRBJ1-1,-,CASSLDGPYTEAFF,TGTGCCAGCAGTTTAGACGGTCCGTACACTGAAGCTTTCTTT
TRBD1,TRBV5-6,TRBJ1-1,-,CASSGTGGLNTEAFF,TGTGCCAGCAGCGGGACAGGGGGTTTGAACACTGAAGCTTTCTTT
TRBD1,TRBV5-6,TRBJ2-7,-,CASGQGSSYEQYF,TGTGCCAGTGGACAGGGCAGCTCCTACGAGCAGTACTTC
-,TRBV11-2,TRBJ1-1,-,CASSLEAANTEAFF,TGTGCCAGCAGCTTAGAGGCAGCGAACACTGAAGCTTTCTTT
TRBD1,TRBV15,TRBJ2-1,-,CATSNRGPDEQFF,TGTGCCACCAGTAACAGGGGGCCGGATGAGCAGTTCTTC
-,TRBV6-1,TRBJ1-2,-,CASSGGRRDGYTF,TGTGCCAGCAGTGGGGGACGGAGGGATGGCTACACCTTC
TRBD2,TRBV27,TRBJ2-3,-,CASSNQPGLAPDTQYF,TGTGCCAGCAGTAACCAACCGGGACTAGCTCCAGATACGCAGTATTTT
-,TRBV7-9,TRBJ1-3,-,CASSLGQSSGNTIYF,TGTGCCAGCAGCTTAGGGCAGAGCTCTGGAAACACCATATATTTT
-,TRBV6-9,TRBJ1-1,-,CATPPLWGNTEAFF,TGTGCCACCCCGCCCCTCTGGGGGAACACTGAAGCTTTCTTT
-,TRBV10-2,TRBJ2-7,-,CASSRTEVSYEQYF,TGCGCCAGCAGCCGGACAGAAGTTTCCTACGAGCAGTACTTC
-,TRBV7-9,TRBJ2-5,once,CASSFLFFPETQYF,TGTGCCAGCAGCTTTTTGTTCTTTCCAGAGACCCAGTACTTC
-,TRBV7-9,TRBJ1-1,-,CASSQGGKPEAFF,TGTGCCAGCAGCCAGGGTGGAAAACCGGAAGCTTTCTTT
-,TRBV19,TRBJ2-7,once,CASSPAAAYEQYF,TGTGCCAGTAGCCCCGCGGCGGCCTACGAGCAGTACTTC
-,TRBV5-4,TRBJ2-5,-,CASSLEQGQETQYF,TGTGCCAGCAGCTTGGAACAGGGTCAAGAGACCCAGTACTTC